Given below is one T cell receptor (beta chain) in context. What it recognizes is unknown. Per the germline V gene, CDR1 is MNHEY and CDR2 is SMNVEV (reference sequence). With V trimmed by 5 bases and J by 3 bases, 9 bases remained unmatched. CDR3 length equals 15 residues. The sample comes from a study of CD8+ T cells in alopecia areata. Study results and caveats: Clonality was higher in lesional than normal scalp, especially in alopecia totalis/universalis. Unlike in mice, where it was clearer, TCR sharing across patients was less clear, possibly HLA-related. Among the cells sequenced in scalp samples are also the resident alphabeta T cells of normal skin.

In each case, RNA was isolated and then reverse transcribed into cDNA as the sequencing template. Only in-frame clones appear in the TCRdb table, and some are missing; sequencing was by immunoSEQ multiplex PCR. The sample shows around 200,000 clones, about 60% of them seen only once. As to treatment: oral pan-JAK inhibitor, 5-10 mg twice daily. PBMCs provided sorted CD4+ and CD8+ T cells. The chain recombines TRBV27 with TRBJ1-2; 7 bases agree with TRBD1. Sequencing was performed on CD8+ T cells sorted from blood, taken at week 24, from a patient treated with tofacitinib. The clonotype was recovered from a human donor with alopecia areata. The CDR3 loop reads CASSVTYRGHYGYTF. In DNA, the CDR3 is TGTGCCAGCAGTGTAACATACAGGGGACACTATGGCTACACCTTC.